The source of this T cell receptor (beta chain) is a study of blood T cell repertoires in COVID-19. The method was immunoSEQ multiplex PCR; TCRdb's version includes in-frame clones alone and lacks a portion of them. This table has around 110,000 clones, roughly 85% appearing once. The CDR3 is 14 amino acids. Germline lookup yields CDR1 MNHEY and CDR2 SVGAGI. Trimming removed 5 bases at V and 5 bases at J, with 16 bases between. The chain recombines TRBV6-5 with TRBJ2-7; tentatively, D is TRBD2 (6 bases). The sequenced sample consisted of peripheral blood. This receptor was taken from a man aged 35-49 years with acute or convalescent COVID-19. DNA for the CDR3: TGTGCCAGCAGTACCCGATCTAGCGCCCACGAGCAGTACTTC. Translating it yields CASSTRSSAHEQYF.